The present T cell receptor beta chain was sequenced within a study of cytomegalovirus exposure and HLA in healthy donors. PCR amplification relied on 60 Vbeta primers (plus 13 Jbeta primers). Clones were read by immunoSEQ multiplex PCR, and TCRdb kept only the in-frame ones, dropping some. Here the sample spans about 120,000 clones, 82% being singletons. All the people who gave samples were healthy bone marrow donors. As regards this clone: As yet, its antigen is unknown.

V was clipped by 5 bases and J by 5 bases, with 21 bases between them. CDR1 is MDHEN, CDR2 SYDVKM, per germline. The CDR3 is 16 amino acids. Study-level results: CMV serostatus stood as the only immune exposure information on hand. When analyzed later, a missense DCLRE1C variant was found to be linked to TCR beta V- and J-gene trimming.

Sequenced: PBMCs. The chain recombines TRBV28 with TRBJ2-5, with D tentatively TRBD2 (5 bases). This clonotype was obtained from a woman aged 18-29 years in good health and CMV-seronegative. CDR3 amino acids: CASSPPGPKRGETQYF. The CDR3 nucleotides are TGTGCCAGCAGTCCCCCTGGGCCTAAGCGAGGGGAGACCCAGTACTTC.